This T cell receptor (beta chain) was recovered during a study of blood T cell repertoires in COVID-19. Germline V gene lookup returns CDR1 MNHEY and CDR2 SMNVEV (reference sequence). This CDR3 is built from 13 residues. The V and J ends lost 6 bases and 4 bases, in that order; junction bases with no gene match: 4. The table came from immunoSEQ multiplex PCR; TCRdb's copy has only in-frame clones and leaves some out. The sample consists of a few hundred thousand clones, approximately 80% of them appearing once. The sequence was obtained from a man aged 35 to 55 who had recovered from COVID-19. This chain joins TRBV27 and TRBJ1-1; 8 positions agree with TRBD1. The source material was PBMCs or T cells enriched from blood (not recorded which). In DNA form, the CDR3 reads TGTGCCAGCAGCCGGGACAGGCTCACTGAAGCTTTCTTT. Translating gives CASSRDRLTEAFF.